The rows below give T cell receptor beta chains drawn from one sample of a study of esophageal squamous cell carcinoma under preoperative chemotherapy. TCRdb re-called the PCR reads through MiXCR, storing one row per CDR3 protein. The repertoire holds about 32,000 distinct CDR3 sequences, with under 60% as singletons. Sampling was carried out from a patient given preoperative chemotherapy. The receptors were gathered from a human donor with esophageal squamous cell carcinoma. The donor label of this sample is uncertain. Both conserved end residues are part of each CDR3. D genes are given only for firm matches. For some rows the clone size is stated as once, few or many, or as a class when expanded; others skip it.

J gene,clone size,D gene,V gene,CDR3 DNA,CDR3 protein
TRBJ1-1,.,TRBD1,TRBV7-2,TGTGCCAGCAGCCCCAGGACAGGGAACACTGAAGCTTTCTTT,CASSPRTGNTEAFF
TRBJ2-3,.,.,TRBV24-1,TGTGCCACCAGTGATTTTAGGTTGGGGCAGGGGCCAGATACGCAGTATTTT,CATSDFRLGQGPDTQYF
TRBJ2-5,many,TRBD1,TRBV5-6,TGTGCCAGCAGCTTGAACAGGGGGTACCAAGAGACCCAGTACTTC,CASSLNRGYQETQYF
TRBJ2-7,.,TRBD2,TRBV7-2,TGTGGCAGCGGCTCGGGGCGGGGGGCCACAGATACGCAGTACTTC,CGSGSGRGATDTQYF
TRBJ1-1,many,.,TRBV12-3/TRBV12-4,TGTGCCAGCAACCTACAGGGGAACACTGAAGCTTTCTTT,CASNLQGNTEAFF
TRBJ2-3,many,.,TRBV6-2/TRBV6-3,TGTGCCAGCTCAACTCGGGACACAGATACGCAGTATTTT,CASSTRDTDTQYF
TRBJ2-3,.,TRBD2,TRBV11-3,TGTGCCAGCAGCGCCCCGGGGACTAGCGGCAGAAGGATTCAGTTCTTT,CASSAPGTSGRRIQFF
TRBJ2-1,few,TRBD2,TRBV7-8,TGTGCCAGCAGCCCCGGACTAGCGGGAGAATTGGAGCAGTTCTTC,CASSPGLAGELEQFF
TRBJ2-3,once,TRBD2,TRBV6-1,TGTGCGAGCAGTACCGCGGGGGGGCGGGCCAAAGATATGCAGTATTTC,CASSTAGGRAKDMQYF
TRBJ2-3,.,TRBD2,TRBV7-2,TGTGCCAGCAGCTTAGGATTCGCGGGAGAAGGTGCGCAGTATTTT,CASSLGFAGEGAQYF
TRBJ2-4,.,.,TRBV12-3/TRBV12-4,TGTGCCAGCCGTACCACGGGGCGGGGAGGCAAAGACACGCAGTACTTC,CASRTTGRGGKDTQYF
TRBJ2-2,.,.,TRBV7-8,TGTGCCAGCAGGCGCCTCCAGGCTGTGAGCACAGGGGAGCTGTTTTTT,CASRRLQAVSTGELFF
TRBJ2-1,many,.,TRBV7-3,TGTGCCAGCAGCTTAAAGACCCGGTGGGAGCAGTTCTTC,CASSLKTRWEQFF
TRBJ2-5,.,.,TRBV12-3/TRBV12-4,TGTGCCAGCAGTTTGAGGCGGCAAGAGACCCAGTACTTC,CASSLRRQETQYF
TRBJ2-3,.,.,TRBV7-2,TGTCGCAGCTCGGGGCAGCGTAGCACAGACACGCAGTATTTC,CRSSGQRSTDTQYF
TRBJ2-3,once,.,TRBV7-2,TGTGCCGGGGGCTCCGGGGGGCGGGGCACAGAGACGCAGTATTTC,CAGGSGGRGTETQYF
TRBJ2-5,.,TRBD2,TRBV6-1,TGTGCCAGCAGTGGCAACGGGGGGGGCGGGGCAGATACCCAGTATTTC,CASSGNGGGGADTQYF
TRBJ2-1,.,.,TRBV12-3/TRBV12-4,TGTGCCAGCAGTCCGTCTAGAGTGCATGAGCAGTTCTTC,CASSPSRVHEQFF
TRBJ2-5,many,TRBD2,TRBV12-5,TGTGCTAGTGGTTCCACCCTAGCGGGGGGATTGGAGACCCAGTACTTC,CASGSTLAGGLETQYF
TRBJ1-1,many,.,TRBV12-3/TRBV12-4,TGTGCCAGCAGTACACCCAACACTGAAGCTTTCTTT,CASSTPNTEAFF
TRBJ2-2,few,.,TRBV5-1,TGCGCCAGCAGCCGGACCGGGGAGCTGTTTTTT,CASSRTGELFF
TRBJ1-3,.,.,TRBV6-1,TGTGCCAGCAGTAGGTCCATCGAAGGAAACACCATATATTTT,CASSRSIEGNTIYF
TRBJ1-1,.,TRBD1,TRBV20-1,TGCAGTGCGACGCAGGGGGCGTTAAACACTGAAGCTTTCTTT,CSATQGALNTEAFF
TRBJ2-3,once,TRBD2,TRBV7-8,TGTGCCAGCAGCGACCTAGCGGGGGGGGACCGAGAGACGCAGTATTTT,CASSDLAGGDRETQYF
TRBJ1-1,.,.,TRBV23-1,TGCGCCAGCAGTCAATCACGGAACACTGAAGCTTTCTTT,CASSQSRNTEAFF
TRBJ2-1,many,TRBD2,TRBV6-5,TGTGCCAGCAGTTACTCCCCGCTAGCGGGGTTATACAATGAGCAGTTCTTC,CASSYSPLAGLYNEQFF
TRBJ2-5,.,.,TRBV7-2,TGTGCCAGCAGCTCGGTCCCGGGGGGCCGAGGCCCAGATACCCAGTACTTC,CASSSVPGGRGPDTQYF
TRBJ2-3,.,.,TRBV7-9,TGTGCCGGGGGCGCCGGGGTCGCTAGCACAGAGACCCAGTATTTT,CAGGAGVASTETQYF
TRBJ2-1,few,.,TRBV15,TGTGCCACCAGCAGAGTTGGAGGGGGACAAGAAGAGACCCAGTTCTTC,CATSRVGGGQEETQFF
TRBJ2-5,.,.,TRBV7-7,TGTGCTAGCAGTCTGGACGGACAAGAGACCCAGTACTTC,CASSLDGQETQYF
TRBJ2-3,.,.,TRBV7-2,TGTGCCAGCTCCGGGACTGTCTCCGATACCCAGTATTTT,CASSGTVSDTQYF
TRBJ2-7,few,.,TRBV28,TGTGCCAGCAAAAGGACGGGAACCTACGAGCAGTACTTC,CASKRTGTYEQYF
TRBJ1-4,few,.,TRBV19,TGTGCCAGTAGGGTATCCAGGGGTTTCGATGAAAAACTGTTTTTT,CASRVSRGFDEKLFF
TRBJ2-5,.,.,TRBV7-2,TGTGCCAGCAGCTTAGAGGTGCCCGAGCGCCGGGACAAAGAGACCCAGTACTTC,CASSLEVPERRDKETQYF
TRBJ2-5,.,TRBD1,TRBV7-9,TGTGCCAGCAGCGAGGGGGCCCGAGGCCGCGACACAGATACCCAGTACTTC,CASSEGARGRDTDTQYF
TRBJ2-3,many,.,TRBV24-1,TGTGCCACCAGTGACGGGAGACAGGTGGTTTATTTT,CATSDGRQVVYF
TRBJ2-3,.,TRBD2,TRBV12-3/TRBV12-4,TGTGCCTGTGCGAGGACTGGCGGGGGGGACACAGATACCCAGTATTTC,CACARTGGGDTDTQYF
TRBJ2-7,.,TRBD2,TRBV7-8,TGTGCCAGCCGCGACCCGGGGCGGGGGGCCGAAAACACGCAGTACTTC,CASRDPGRGAENTQYF
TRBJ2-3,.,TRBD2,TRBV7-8,TGTGCCAGCAGCCGCCTCGGGGGGGTAAGCACAGGTACGCAGTATTTT,CASSRLGGVSTGTQYF
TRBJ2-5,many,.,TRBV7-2,TGTGCCAGCAGCTTCCCAGGGGAGACCCAGTACTTC,CASSFPGETQYF
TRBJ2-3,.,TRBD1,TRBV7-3,TGTGCCAGCAGCCGCCCAGGACAGGGCGATACGCAGTATTTT,CASSRPGQGDTQYF